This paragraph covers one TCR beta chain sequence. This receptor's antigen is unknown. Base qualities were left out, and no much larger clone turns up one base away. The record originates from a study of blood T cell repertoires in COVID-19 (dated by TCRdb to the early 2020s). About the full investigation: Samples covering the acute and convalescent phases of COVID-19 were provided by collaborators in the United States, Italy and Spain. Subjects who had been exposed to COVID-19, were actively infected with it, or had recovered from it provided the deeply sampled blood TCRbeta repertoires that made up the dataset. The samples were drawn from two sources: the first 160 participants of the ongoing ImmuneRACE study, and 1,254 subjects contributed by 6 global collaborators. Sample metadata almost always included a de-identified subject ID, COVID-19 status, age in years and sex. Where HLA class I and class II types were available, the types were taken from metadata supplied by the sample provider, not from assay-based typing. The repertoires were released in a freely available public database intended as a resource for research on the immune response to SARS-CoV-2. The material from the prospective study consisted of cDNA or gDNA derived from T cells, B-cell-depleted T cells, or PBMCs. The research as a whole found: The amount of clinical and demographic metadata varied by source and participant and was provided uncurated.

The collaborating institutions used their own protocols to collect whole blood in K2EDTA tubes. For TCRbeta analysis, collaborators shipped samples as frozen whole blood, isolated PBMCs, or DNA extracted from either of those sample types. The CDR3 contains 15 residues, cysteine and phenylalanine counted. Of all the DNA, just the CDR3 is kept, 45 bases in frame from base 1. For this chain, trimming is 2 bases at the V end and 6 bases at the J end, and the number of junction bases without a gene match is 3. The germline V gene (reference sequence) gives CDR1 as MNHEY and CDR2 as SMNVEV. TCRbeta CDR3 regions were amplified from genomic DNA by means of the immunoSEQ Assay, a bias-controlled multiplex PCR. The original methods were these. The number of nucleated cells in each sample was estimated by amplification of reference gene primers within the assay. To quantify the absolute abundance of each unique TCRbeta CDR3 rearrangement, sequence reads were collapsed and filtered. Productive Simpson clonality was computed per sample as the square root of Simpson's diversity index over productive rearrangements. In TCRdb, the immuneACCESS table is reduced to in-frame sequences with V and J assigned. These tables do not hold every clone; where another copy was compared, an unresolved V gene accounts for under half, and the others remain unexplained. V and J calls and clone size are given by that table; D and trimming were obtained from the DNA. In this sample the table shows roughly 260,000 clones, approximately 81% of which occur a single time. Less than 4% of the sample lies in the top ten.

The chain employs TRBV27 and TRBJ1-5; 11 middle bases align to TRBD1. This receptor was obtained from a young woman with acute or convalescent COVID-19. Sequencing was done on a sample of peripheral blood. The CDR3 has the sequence CASSLSGTGGQPQHF. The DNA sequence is TGTGCCAGCAGTTTAAGTGGGACAGGGGGTCAGCCCCAGCATTTT.